The next 5 T cell receptor beta chains were all read from a single sample in a study of blood T cell repertoires in COVID-19. Method: immunoSEQ multiplex PCR; TCRdb's copy keeps in-frame clones and lacks some. The table has tens of thousands of clones, 88% seen once; the top ten hold about a quarter. The material sequenced was peripheral blood. These receptors originate from a woman older than 75 with active or convalescent COVID-19.

The chain combines TRBV2 with TRBJ1-6, with a possible D match to TRBD1 (5 bases). CDR3 length: 15 residues. With 5 bases removed from V and 4 bases from J, the gap between germline ends came to 12 bases. The germline V gene has CDR1 SNHLY and CDR2 FYNNEI. The CDR3 region is CASSQRGLYNSPLHF. DNA for the CDR3: TGTGCCAGCAGTCAGCGGGGGTTGTATAATTCACCCCTCCACTTT.

The chain is built from TRBV7-9 and TRBJ2-1, with no clear D. Trimming pared 3 bases from V and 0 bases from J, leaving 12 bases between. This CDR3 is 16 amino acids long. CDR1 and CDR2 from the germline V gene are SEHNR and FQNEAQ (reference sequence). Written as DNA, the CDR3 is TGTGCCAGCAGCTTTGGAGATCCAAGCTCCTACAATGAGCAGTTCTTC. It codes for CASSFGDPSSYNEQFF.

In this sample, this clone turned up once. This rearrangement joins TRBV7-8 to TRBJ1-1, with unresolved D. Trimming shortened V by 1 base and J by 1 base, and 13 bases separated the two germline ends. CDR1 SGHVS and CDR2 FQNEAQ come from the germline V gene. The CDR3 covers 16 residues. The chain's CDR3 is CASSLGEPRRNTEAFF. CDR3 in DNA: TGTGCCAGCAGCTTAGGGGAGCCGCGGCGGAACACTGAAGCTTTCTTT.

This chain uses TRBV5-4 with TRBJ1-1, with 12 bases fitting TRBD1. J was trimmed by 6 bases and V by 3 bases; bases with no gene match: 6. The CDR3 is made up of 15 amino acids. Germline loops: CDR1 SGHNT, CDR2 YYREEE (reference sequence). CDR3 nucleotide sequence: TGTGCCAGCAGCTGGGACAGGGGGCGCGGGGCTGAAGCTTTCTTT. It yields the protein CASSWDRGRGAEAFF.

As regards this clone: A read error may account for a junction end that differs from germline. The chain uses TRBV2 and TRBJ1-5; 8 bases agree with TRBD1. The CDR3 length is 15 residues. Germline V gene data show CDR1 as SNHLY and CDR2 as FYNNEI. Here the CDR3 DNA reads TGTGCCAGCAGCGAAGGACAGGGAGCCAATCAGCCCCAGCATTTT. This sequence encodes CASSEGQGANQPQHF. Full variable domain (rest looked up from reference TRBV2 and TRBJ1-5): EPEVTQTPSHQVTQMGQEVILRCVPISNHLYFYWYRQILGQKVEFLVSFYNNEISEKSEIFDDQFSVERPDGSNFTLKIRSTKLEDSAMYFCASSEGQGANQPQHFGDGTRLSIL.